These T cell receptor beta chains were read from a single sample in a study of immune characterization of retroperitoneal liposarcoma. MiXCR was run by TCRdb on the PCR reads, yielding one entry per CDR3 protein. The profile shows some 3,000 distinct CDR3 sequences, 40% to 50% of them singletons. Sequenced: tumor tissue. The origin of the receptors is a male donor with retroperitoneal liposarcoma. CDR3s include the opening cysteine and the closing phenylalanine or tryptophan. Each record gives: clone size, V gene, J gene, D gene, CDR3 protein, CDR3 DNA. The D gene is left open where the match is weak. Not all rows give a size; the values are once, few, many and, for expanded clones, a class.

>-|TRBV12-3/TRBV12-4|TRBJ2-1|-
CASSPYDAGRDEQFF
TGTGCCAGCAGTCCATATGATGCAGGAAGGGATGAGCAGTTCTTC
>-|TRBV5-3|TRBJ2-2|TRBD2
CARSSIHSGRAYPNTGELFF
TGTGCCAGAAGCTCAATCCATAGCGGGAGGGCTTATCCGAACACCGGGGAGCTGTTTTTT
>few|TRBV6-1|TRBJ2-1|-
CASSRAGPAMEIEQFF
TGTGCCAGCAGTCGAGCCGGGCCGGCGATGGAAATTGAGCAGTTCTTC
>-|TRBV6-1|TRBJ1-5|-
CASSSRALQHQPQHF
TGTGCCAGCAGCTCGAGGGCCCTTCAACATCAGCCCCAGCATTTT
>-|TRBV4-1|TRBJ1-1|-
CASGLTETNTEAFF
TGCGCCAGCGGCCTGACAGAAACGAACACTGAAGCTTTCTTT
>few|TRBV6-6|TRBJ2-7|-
CASGGTNHEQYF
TGTGCCAGCGGCGGGACGAACCACGAGCAGTACTTC
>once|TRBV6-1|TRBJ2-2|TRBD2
CASNNPAYSGRANTGELFF
TGTGCCAGCAATAATCCAGCCTATAGCGGGAGGGCGAACACCGGGGAGCTGTTTTTT
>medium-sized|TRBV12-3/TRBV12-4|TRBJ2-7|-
CASRHEGSPPYEQYF
TGTGCCAGCAGGCACGAGGGGTCCCCTCCCTACGAGCAGTACTTC
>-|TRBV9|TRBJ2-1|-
CASSVVDSYNEQFF
TGTGCCAGCAGCGTAGTGGACTCCTACAATGAGCAGTTCTTC
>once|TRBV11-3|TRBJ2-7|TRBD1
CASSLGFGRGHEQYF
TGTGCCAGCAGCTTAGGATTCGGCAGGGGGCACGAGCAGTACTTC
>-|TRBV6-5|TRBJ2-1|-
CASSYSVLGIAYNEQFF
TGTGCCAGCAGTTACTCGGTCCTGGGGATTGCTTACAATGAGCAGTTCTTC
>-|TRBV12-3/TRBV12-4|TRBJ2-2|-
CARRGQNTGELFF
TGTGCCAGGAGGGGTCAGAACACCGGGGAGCTGTTTTTT
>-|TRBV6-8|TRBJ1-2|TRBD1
CASSPRGVTNYGYTF
TGTGCCAGCAGCCCCAGGGGGGTTACTAACTATGGCTACACCTTC
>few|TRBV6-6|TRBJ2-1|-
CASSPLLGLPGDNEQFF
TGTGCCAGCAGTCCGCTTTTGGGTTTGCCCGGGGACAATGAGCAGTTCTTC
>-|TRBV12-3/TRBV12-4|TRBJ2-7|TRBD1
CASSPTDRSSYNEQYF
TGTGCCAGCAGCCCGACGGACAGGTCATCCTACAATGAGCAGTACTTC
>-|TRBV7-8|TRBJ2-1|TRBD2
CASNQAGAPGEQFF
TGTGCCAGCAACCAAGCGGGAGCTCCTGGGGAGCAGTTCTTC
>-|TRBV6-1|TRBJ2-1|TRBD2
CASSLRTAGGLLRNEQFF
TGTGCCAGCAGTCTTCGGACGGCGGGAGGCCTACTTAGGAATGAGCAGTTCTTC
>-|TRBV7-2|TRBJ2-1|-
CASSPPTDSRGQFF
TGTGCCAGCAGCCCGCCCACGGACTCCCGGGGGCAGTTCTTC
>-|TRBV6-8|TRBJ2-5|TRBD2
CASSARSPGLAGQETQYF
TGTGCCAGCAGTGCACGGTCTCCGGGACTAGCGGGACAAGAGACCCAGTACTTC
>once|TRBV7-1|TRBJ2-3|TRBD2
CASSSREANTDTQYF
TGTGCCAGCAGCTCGCGGGAGGCCAACACAGATACGCAGTATTTT